The 25 T cell receptor beta chains given below trace back to one sample, sequenced in a study of blood T cell repertoires in COVID-19. Sequencing used immunoSEQ multiplex PCR; TCRdb keeps in-frame clones, though not all of them. The table shows about 270,000 clones, with less than 95% occurring only once. The sequencing input was PBMCs or T cells enriched from blood (not recorded which). These receptors originate from a man aged 35-49 years who had been exposed to COVID-19.

This rearrangement joins TRBV30 to TRBJ2-1, with TRBD2 identical over 12 bases. The CDR3 loop spans 14 amino acids. CDR1 and CDR2 (germline): GTSNPN, SVGIG (reference sequence). Trimming at V came to 2 bases and at J to 6 bases, leaving 2 bases not matched to a gene. The CDR3 loop is CAWSTSGRPNEQFF. CDR3 bases: TGTGCCTGGAGTACTAGCGGGAGGCCCAATGAGCAGTTCTTC.

V and J are TRBV7-2 and TRBJ1-5, with 10 bases matching TRBD1. The V gene end was trimmed by 3 bases and the J gene end by 0 bases; junction bases not matched to a gene: 8. This CDR3 comprises 18 residues. Germline lookup yields CDR1 SGHTA and CDR2 FQGNSA. CDR3 sequence: CASSFDRGRGDSNQPQHF. CDR3 coding DNA: TGTGCCAGCAGCTTTGACAGGGGGCGCGGGGATAGCAATCAGCCCCAGCATTTT.

The V and J genes are TRBV7-9 and TRBJ1-2, with TRBD1 identical over 7 bases. V gave up 5 bases and J gave up 6 bases; unmatched junction bases: 6. CDR3 size: 13 residues. The V gene's germline CDR1 is SEHNR and CDR2 FQNEAQ (reference sequence). As DNA, the CDR3 is TGTGCCAGCAGCAATACAGGGGAAGATGGCTACACCTTC. This gives the protein CASSNTGEDGYTF.

This clone was seen just once. This chain connects TRBV5-1 to TRBJ1-4; D is perhaps TRBD1 (6 bases). V lost 0 bases and J lost 0, with 6 bases in between. Germline V CDR1 and CDR2: SGHRS, YFSETQ. CDR3 size: 15 residues. This CDR3 is CASSLAGATNEKLFF. In nucleotides, the CDR3 is TGCGCCAGCAGCTTGGCAGGGGCAACTAATGAAAAACTGTTTTTT.

V gene TRBV30 combines with J gene TRBJ2-7, with 10 bases matching TRBD2. Germline-derived CDR1 and CDR2 are GTSNPN and SVGIG (reference sequence). Trimming cost V 5 bases and J 2 bases; bases outside gene matches: 6. CDR3 length: 14 residues. The CDR3 protein is CAWEVSGRTYEQYF. In DNA, the CDR3 is TGTGCCTGGGAGGTTAGCGGGAGGACCTACGAGCAGTACTTC. Using reference TRBV30 and TRBJ2-7 for the parts outside the CDR3, the full variable domain is SQTIHQWPATLVQPVGSPLSLECTVEGTSNPNLYWYRQAAGRGLQLLFYSVGIGQISSEVPQNLSASRPQDRQFILSSKKLLLSDSGFYLCAWEVSGRTYEQYFGPGTRLTVT.

The rearrangement links TRBV27 to TRBJ1-1; TRBD1 might be the D (5 bases). Trimming stripped 6 bases from V and 4 bases from J, with 9 bases between. The CDR3 consists of 12 residues. CDR1 and CDR2 (germline): MNHEY, SMNVEV (reference sequence). The CDR3 loop reads CASRGGTTEAFF. The CDR3 nucleotides read TGTGCCAGCAGGGGGGGGACCACTGAAGCTTTCTTT.

The CDR3, as DNA: TGTGCCAGCAGCTTAGTGCGGGGGAGGATGGCGGCCGAGCAGTACTTC. It specifies CASSLVRGRMAAEQYF. The rearrangement joins TRBV11-3 to TRBJ2-7; TRBD2 agrees at 7 bases. This CDR3 spans 16 amino acids. Germline CDR1 SGHNT, CDR2 YENEEA. V was clipped by 1 base and J by 6 bases; unmatched bases: 12.

This chain connects TRBV15 to TRBJ2-7; perhaps TRBD2 as D (6 bases). The CDR3 contains 14 residues. Looked up from germline, CDR1 is LNHNV and CDR2 is YYDKDF (reference sequence). Trimming left V 4 bases short and J 3 bases short, with 13 bases between. CDR3 in DNA: TGTGCCACCAGCACACCGGGACTGCACTACGAGCAGTACTTC. Amino acids: CATSTPGLHYEQYF.

This chain joins TRBV19 and TRBJ2-3, with TRBD2 matching 7 bases. V was clipped by 5 bases and J by 3 bases; unmatched bases: 5. Germline CDR1 and CDR2: LNHDA and SQIVND (reference sequence). The CDR3 runs 14 residues. The CDR3 reads CASSQAGSTDTQYF. In DNA, the CDR3 is TGTGCCAGTAGTCAAGCGGGATCAACAGATACGCAGTATTTT.

This clone was detected only a few times. The genes are TRBV3-1 (or the pseudogene TRBV3-2) and TRBJ2-7; 10 positions match TRBD1. Germline values: CDR1 LGHDT, CDR2 YNNKEL (reference sequence). J gave up 5 bases and V 4 bases, and 8 bases lay outside the gene matches. The CDR3 consists of 15 residues. CDR3 DNA: TGTGCCAGCAGCCGGATGGGGACAGGGGACGACGAGCAGTACTTC. Translating it yields CASSRMGTGDDEQYF.

This clone was counted a single time. The V call is TRBV7-9, the J call TRBJ1-2; D is perhaps TRBD1 (6 bases). Germline CDR1 SEHNR, CDR2 FQNEAQ (reference sequence). Trimming took 4 bases from V and 4 from J, leaving 16 bases between them. CDR3 length equals 15 residues. In DNA form, the CDR3 reads TGTGCCAGCAGCTCAAGTACAGGGACCGTCTATGGCTACACCTTC. Its translation is CASSSSTGTVYGYTF.

The chain recombines TRBV18 with TRBJ2-1; perhaps TRBD1 as D (6 bases). This CDR3 is 15 amino acids long. CDR1 is KGHSH and CDR2 is LQKENI in the germline V gene. The V end was cut by 2 bases, the J end by 0 bases, with 8 bases between. The CDR3 nucleotides are TGTGCCAGCTCACCAGGCAGGGGCTCCTACAATGAGCAGTTCTTC. The encoded protein is CASSPGRGSYNEQFF.

This clone was seen a handful of times. CDR3 in amino acids: CASSFARGIYNEQFF. DNA of the CDR3: TGTGCCAGCAGCTTCGCGCGGGGTATTTACAATGAGCAGTTCTTC. The V gene is TRBV7-9, the J gene TRBJ2-1; tentatively, D is TRBD2 (6 bases). Germline assignment: CDR1 SEHNR and CDR2 FQNEAQ (reference sequence). The CDR3 is 15 amino acids. Trimming left V 3 bases short and J 4 bases short, with 13 bases between. Drawing the rest from reference TRBV7-9 and TRBJ2-1, the complete variable domain is DTGVSQNPRHKITKRGQNVTFRCDPISEHNRLYWYRQTLGQGPEFLTYFQNEAQLEKSRLLSDRFSAERPKGSFSTLEIQRTEQGDSAMYLCASSFARGIYNEQFFGPGTRLTVL.

V usage is TRBV12-3 or TRBV12-4 and J usage is TRBJ2-1; D unresolved. Deletions cut 4 bases from V and 3 bases from J, with 4 bases between. The CDR3 contains 12 residues. In nucleotides, the CDR3 is TGTGCCAGCAGTTCTCTCTACAATGAGCAGTTCTTC. Protein product: CASSSLYNEQFF.

The chain has TRBV19 and TRBJ2-1, with 7 positions matching TRBD2. CDR3 length: 15 amino acids. Germline trimming cut 4 bases from V and 4 bases from J; bases unmatched to any gene: 7. In germline, CDR1 is LNHDA, CDR2 SQIVND (reference sequence). CDR3 amino acids: CASSTIAGTYNEQFF. The CDR3 coding sequence is TGTGCCAGTAGTACCATAGCGGGCACTTACAATGAGCAGTTCTTC.

In its sample, this clone was seen once. V and J are TRBV5-1 and TRBJ1-1; TRBD1 might be the D (5 bases). Looked up from germline, CDR1 is SGHRS and CDR2 is YFSETQ. There are 15 residues in the CDR3. V dropped 0 bases and J dropped 1 base, with 10 bases sitting between them. The CDR3: CASSLAGGGNTEAFF. In nucleotides, the CDR3 is TGCGCCAGCAGCTTGGCCGGGGGTGGGAACACTGAAGCTTTCTTT.

The chain is built from TRBV3-1 (or the pseudogene TRBV3-2) and TRBJ1-1; D may be TRBD1 (6 bases). The germline V gene has CDR1 LGHDT and CDR2 YNNKEL (reference sequence). The CDR3 is 14 residues long. V was shortened by 5 bases and J by 4 bases, with 14 bases between the two germline ends. This chain's CDR3 is CASSYTQGSTEAFF. CDR3 DNA sequence: TGTGCCAGCAGCTACACACAGGGTAGCACTGAAGCTTTCTTT.

V gene TRBV5-6 combines with J gene TRBJ1-5; D perhaps matches TRBD1 (5 bases). The CDR3 runs 15 residues. Per the germline V gene, CDR1 is SGHDT and CDR2 is YYEEEE. The germline V and J ends were trimmed by 4 bases and 1 base, with 12 bases remaining between them. The CDR3 region is CASSMRGESNQPQHF. CDR3 DNA sequence: TGTGCCAGCAGCATGCGGGGGGAGAGCAATCAGCCCCAGCATTTT.

The chain carries TRBV3-1 (or the pseudogene TRBV3-2) and TRBJ1-1; D is possibly TRBD1 (6 bases). Per germline, CDR1 LGHDT and CDR2 YNNKEL (reference sequence). This CDR3 contains 15 residues. The V end was cut by 2 bases, the J end by 6 bases, with 16 bases between. Written as DNA, the CDR3 is TGTGCCAGCAGCCAAAGGGCTGGGGGCGAGGCTGAAGCTTTCTTT. Translation gives CASSQRAGGEAEAFF.

The CDR3 DNA reads TGTGCCACCGTAGCGGGAGTAACCGGGGAGCTGTTTTTT. It yields the protein CATVAGVTGELFF. J is TRBJ2-2 and V is TRBV19; 9 bases fit TRBD2. The V gene end was trimmed by 10 bases and the J gene end by 5 bases; junction bases not matched to a gene: 5. Germline CDR1 and CDR2: LNHDA and SQIVND (reference sequence). The CDR3 consists of 13 residues.

The chain uses TRBV5-6 and TRBJ2-5; 8 nucleotides agree with TRBD1. Per germline, CDR1 SGHDT and CDR2 YYEEEE. The CDR3 spans 12 residues. The V and J ends lost 3 bases and 5 bases, in that order; junction bases with no gene match: 0. The CDR3: CASSWDRETQYF. The CDR3 DNA reads as TGTGCCAGCAGCTGGGACAGGGAGACCCAGTACTTC.

The CDR3 loop is CASRTNTRTGELFF. DNA of the CDR3: TGTGCCAGCAGGACCAATACTAGAACCGGGGAGCTGTTTTTT. V is TRBV6-5 and J is TRBJ2-2, with D possibly TRBD2 on 5 matching bases. The V gene lost 6 bases and the J gene lost 5 bases, with 13 bases spanning the gap. Germline-derived CDR1 and CDR2 are MNHEY and SVGAGI. This CDR3 contains 14 residues.

This clone was recorded once. The chain carries TRBV6-6 and TRBJ2-7; 7 bases map to TRBD2. In germline, CDR1 is MNHNY, CDR2 SVGAGI (reference sequence). Losses at the gene ends were 4 bases for V and 5 bases for J; bases not matched to a gene: 2. There are 12 residues in the CDR3. CDR3 protein: CASSWEGHEQYF. The CDR3 DNA is TGTGCCAGCAGTTGGGAGGGGCACGAGCAGTACTTC.

There are a few counts of this clone. Here the CDR3 reads CASSPDSGARLSQPQHF. CDR3 sequence (DNA): TGTGCCAGCAGCCCGGACAGTGGGGCTCGACTCAGTCAGCCCCAGCATTTT. The chain uses TRBV5-4 and TRBJ1-5; D possibly corresponds to TRBD1 (6 bases). This CDR3 is built from 17 residues. V was clipped by 4 bases and J by 6 bases, with 23 bases between them. Germline values: CDR1 SGHNT, CDR2 YYREEE (reference sequence).

This sequence joins TRBV18 and TRBJ2-1; 7 bases line up with TRBD2. Looked up from germline, CDR1 is KGHSH and CDR2 is LQKENI. The CDR3 sequence is 15 residues long. J gave up 9 bases and V 3 bases, and 11 bases lay outside the gene matches. CDR3: CASSPSGKTWSEQFF. Here the CDR3 DNA reads TGTGCCAGCTCACCGAGCGGGAAAACATGGAGTGAGCAGTTCTTC.